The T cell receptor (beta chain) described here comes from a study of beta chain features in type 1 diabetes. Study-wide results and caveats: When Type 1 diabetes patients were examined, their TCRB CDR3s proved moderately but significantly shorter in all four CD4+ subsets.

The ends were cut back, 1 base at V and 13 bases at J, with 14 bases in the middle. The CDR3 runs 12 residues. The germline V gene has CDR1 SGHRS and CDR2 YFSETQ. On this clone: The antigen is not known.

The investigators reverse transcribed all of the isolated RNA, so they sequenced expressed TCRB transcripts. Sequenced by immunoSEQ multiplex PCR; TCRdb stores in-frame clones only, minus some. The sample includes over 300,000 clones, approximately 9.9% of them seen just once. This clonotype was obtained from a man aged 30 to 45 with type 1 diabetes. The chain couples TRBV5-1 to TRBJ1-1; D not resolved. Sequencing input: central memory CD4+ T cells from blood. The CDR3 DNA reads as TGCGCCAGCAGCTTGTATGGCGGGGAGGTTTTCTTT. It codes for CASSLYGGEVFF.